These T cell receptor beta chains were read from a single sample in a study of blood T cell repertoires in COVID-19. TCRdb's copy holds only in-frame clones and misses some; the assay was immunoSEQ multiplex PCR. The data show some 210,000 clones, roughly 81% seen once. Sequencing input: peripheral blood. Receptors originate from a woman between 50 and 59 years old with active or convalescent COVID-19. Each CDR3 is given with its conserved first and last residue. A D gene is named only where the DNA matches it firmly. The listing skips clone size in some rows; elsewhere it reads once, few, many or a size class.

d_call	v_call	clone_size	j_call	cdr3_aa	cdr3_nt
TRBD1	TRBV14	-	TRBJ1-2	CASSRIPGQGLNYGYTF	TGTGCCAGCAGCCGCATTCCGGGACAGGGGTTAAACTATGGCTACACCTTC
-	TRBV20-1	once	TRBJ1-2	CSASQGRLRGGYTF	TGCAGTGCTAGTCAGGGCCGCTTGCGGGGTGGCTACACCTTC
TRBD2	TRBV24-1	once	TRBJ2-1	CATMRTSGGSYNEQFF	TGTGCCACCATGCGGACTAGCGGGGGCTCTTACAATGAGCAGTTCTTC
-	TRBV5-1	many	TRBJ1-3	CASSPHRDFTTGNTIYF	TGCGCCAGCAGCCCTCACCGGGATTTCACCACCGGAAACACCATATATTTT
TRBD2	TRBV5-1	few	TRBJ2-3	CASSLGLAVTDTQYF	TGCGCCAGCAGCTTGGGACTAGCGGTCACAGATACGCAGTATTTT
-	TRBV11-3	-	TRBJ2-1	CASSLGGASYNEQFF	TGTGCCAGCAGCCTCGGGGGTGCCTCCTACAATGAGCAGTTCTTC
-	TRBV28	-	TRBJ2-1	CASSLSSAGWENEQFF	TGTGCCAGCAGTTTGTCCTCTGCGGGGTGGGAAAATGAGCAGTTCTTC
-	TRBV5-4	-	TRBJ1-1	CASSSGSWDTEAFF	TGTGCCAGCAGCTCGGGGAGTTGGGACACTGAAGCTTTCTTT
-	TRBV5-4	-	TRBJ1-1	CASSPKEWAAAFF	TGTGCCAGCAGCCCCAAAGAATGGGCTGCCGCTTTCTTT
-	TRBV5-8	-	TRBJ1-5	CASSLVPGAEGNQPQHF	TGTGCCAGCAGCTTGGTTCCGGGTGCGGAAGGCAATCAGCCCCAGCATTTT
TRBD1	TRBV24-1	-	TRBJ1-5	CATSDGPGTGLNQPQHF	TGTGCCACCAGTGATGGACCCGGGACAGGGCTCAATCAGCCCCAGCATTTT
TRBD1	TRBV5-1	-	TRBJ1-1	CASSLGQGASYGEAFF	TGCGCCAGCAGCTTGGGACAGGGGGCGTCGTATGGTGAAGCTTTCTTT
TRBD2	TRBV11-2	few	TRBJ2-1	CASTTSGRDDEQFF	TGTGCCAGCACGACTAGCGGGAGGGATGATGAGCAGTTCTTC
-	TRBV2	-	TRBJ1-2	CASSPGQDIYGYTF	TGTGCCAGCAGTCCGGGACAAGATATCTATGGCTACACCTTC
-	TRBV30	-	TRBJ2-1	CAWRGGTPWQFF	TGTGCCTGGAGAGGGGGTACTCCATGGCAGTTCTTC
-	TRBV7-9	-	TRBJ2-3	CASSLTGIGTDTQYF	TGTGCCAGCAGCCTAACAGGGATCGGCACAGATACGCAGTATTTT
TRBD1	TRBV19	-	TRBJ1-2	CASSRPGQGVNYGYTF	TGTGCCAGTAGTCGACCGGGACAGGGCGTAAATTATGGCTACACCTTC
TRBD2	TRBV27	-	TRBJ2-7	CASSQFGPGTSGRYEQYF	TGTGCCAGCAGTCAATTCGGCCCCGGGACTAGCGGGAGGTACGAGCAGTACTTC
-	TRBV28	-	TRBJ2-5	CASSLRVSAQYF	TGTGCCAGCAGTTTACGTGTTTCAGCCCAGTACTTC
TRBD1	TRBV6-6	once	TRBJ1-2	CASSPTGDRSRYTF	TGTGCCAGCAGTCCGACAGGGGACCGCAGTCGCTACACCTTC
-	TRBV20-1	-	TRBJ2-7	CSASINYEQYF	TGCAGTGCTAGTATAAACTACGAGCAGTACTTC
TRBD1	TRBV7-9	few	TRBJ1-2	CASSPGTGQGDHGYTF	TGTGCCAGCAGCCCCGGCACGGGACAGGGGGACCATGGCTACACCTTC
-	TRBV14	-	TRBJ1-3	CASSQWGLGVPGNTIYF	TGTGCCAGCAGCCAATGGGGCCTAGGGGTCCCTGGAAACACCATATATTTT
-	TRBV7-9	-	TRBJ2-5	CASSLAPNVRETQYF	TGTGCCAGCAGCTTAGCTCCGAACGTCCGGGAGACCCAGTACTTC
-	TRBV28	few	TRBJ1-1	CASQSGGRSAFF	TGTGCCAGCCAGTCGGGTGGGAGGTCAGCTTTCTTT
-	TRBV18	-	TRBJ2-6	CASSPIDRSTGANVLTF	TGTGCCAGCTCACCAATTGACAGGAGCACTGGGGCCAACGTCCTGACTTTC
TRBD2	TRBV10-3	-	TRBJ2-7	CATGTRTYEQYF	TGTGCCACCGGGACTAGGACGTACGAGCAGTACTTC
TRBD1	TRBV5-1	-	TRBJ2-7	CASSSTGSSYEQYF	TGCGCCAGCAGTTCGACAGGGAGCTCCTACGAGCAGTACTTC
TRBD2	TRBV10-3	-	TRBJ2-7	CAIRELAGANEQYF	TGTGCCATTAGGGAACTAGCGGGAGCGAACGAGCAGTACTTC
TRBD1	TRBV9	-	TRBJ1-2	CASSRDRGNYGYTF	TGTGCCAGCAGTCGGGACAGGGGTAACTATGGCTACACCTTC
TRBD1	TRBV6-1	-	TRBJ1-1	CASSDRGLRFAEAFF	TGTGCCAGCAGTGATAGGGGGCTGCGTTTTGCTGAAGCTTTCTTT
-	TRBV18	once	TRBJ1-5	CASSPTQGTGSNQPQHF	TGTGCCAGCTCACCCACCCAGGGGACGGGAAGCAATCAGCCCCAGCATTTT
-	TRBV6-6	-	TRBJ1-1	CASSYNGERTEAFF	TGTGCCAGCAGTTACAACGGGGAGAGGACTGAAGCTTTCTTT
TRBD1	TRBV3-1/TRBV3-2	-	TRBJ1-2	CASSPGQNYGYTF	TGTGCCAGCAGCCCGGGACAGAATTATGGCTACACCTTC
TRBD1	TRBV7-9	-	TRBJ1-2	CASSLEGGGHGYTF	TGTGCCAGCAGCTTAGAAGGAGGGGGCCATGGCTACACCTTC
-	TRBV2	-	TRBJ1-2	CASKRDINYGYTF	TGTGCCAGCAAGAGGGACATTAACTATGGCTACACCTTC
TRBD2	TRBV29-1	once	TRBJ2-1	CSARLAGYLSSYNEQFF	TGCAGCGCCCGACTAGCGGGGTACCTAAGCTCCTACAATGAGCAGTTCTTC
-	TRBV24-1	-	TRBJ2-3	CATSDLPQVFGTDTQYF	TGTGCCACCAGTGATTTGCCCCAGGTCTTTGGCACAGATACGCAGTATTTT
-	TRBV14	-	TRBJ1-2	CASSPHHGYGYTF	TGTGCCAGCAGCCCCCATCACGGGTATGGCTACACCTTC
-	TRBV28	-	TRBJ1-1	CASSFEAGRPLNTEAFF	TGTGCCAGCAGTTTTGAGGCAGGGAGGCCCCTGAACACTGAAGCTTTCTTT
TRBD2	TRBV3-1/TRBV3-2	-	TRBJ2-3	CASSQWEGYPFGDTQYF	TGTGCCAGCAGCCAATGGGAGGGCTATCCGTTCGGTGATACGCAGTATTTT
-	TRBV5-1	many	TRBJ2-6	CASSLYSGANVLTF	TGCGCCAGCAGCTTGTACTCTGGGGCCAACGTCCTGACTTTC
-	TRBV6-5	once	TRBJ2-3	CATAFVRSTDTQYF	TGTGCCACCGCTTTTGTCAGAAGCACAGATACGCAGTATTTT
-	TRBV24-1	-	TRBJ1-1	CATSDPSQGNTEAFF	TGTGCCACCAGTGACCCGAGTCAGGGTAACACTGAAGCTTTCTTT
-	TRBV11-2	-	TRBJ2-6	CASSSRENSGANVLTF	TGTGCCAGCAGCTCCCGAGAGAACTCTGGGGCCAACGTCCTGACTTTC
TRBD1	TRBV11-2	once	TRBJ2-2	CASSPTGLNTGELFF	TGTGCCAGCAGCCCGACAGGGTTGAACACCGGGGAGCTGTTTTTT
TRBD1	TRBV6-5	-	TRBJ2-3	CASSTGWGTDTQYF	TGTGCCAGCTCGACAGGGTGGGGCACAGATACGCAGTATTTT
-	TRBV28	-	TRBJ1-5	CASSSDQPQHF	TGTGCCAGCAGTTCCGATCAGCCCCAGCATTTT
TRBD1	TRBV28	few	TRBJ1-5	CASSTGGSGNQPQHF	TGTGCCAGCAGCACAGGGGGCAGTGGCAATCAGCCCCAGCATTTT
-	TRBV3-1/TRBV3-2	-	TRBJ2-3	CASSPGHLDTQYF	TGTGCCAGCAGCCCGGGACATCTAGATACGCAGTATTTT
TRBD2	TRBV19	-	TRBJ2-1	CASSPRGLAGENNEQFF	TGTGCCAGTAGTCCCCGAGGACTAGCGGGGGAGAACAATGAGCAGTTCTTC
TRBD1	TRBV5-5	-	TRBJ1-1	CASSLITGGHTEAFF	TGTGCCAGCAGCTTGATCACAGGGGGGCACACTGAAGCTTTCTTT
-	TRBV28	-	TRBJ2-2	CASSLISTANTGELFF	TGTGCCAGCAGTTTAATTTCAACAGCGAACACCGGGGAGCTGTTTTTT
-	TRBV5-4	-	TRBJ2-7	CASSFGPSGIEQYF	TGTGCCAGCAGCTTCGGGCCCTCGGGAATTGAGCAGTACTTC
TRBD2	TRBV5-1	-	TRBJ2-1	CASRTGGGSYNEQFF	TGCGCCAGCAGAACGGGCGGGGGCTCCTACAATGAGCAGTTCTTC
-	TRBV11-2	-	TRBJ2-5	CASSGGWPHGTETQYF	TGTGCCAGCAGCGGCGGGTGGCCCCACGGAACAGAGACCCAGTACTTC
TRBD2	TRBV11-3	once	TRBJ2-3	CASSSGLAGAQRTDTQYF	TGTGCCAGCAGCTCAGGACTAGCGGGGGCCCAACGCACAGATACGCAGTATTTT
TRBD1	TRBV24-1	-	TRBJ1-5	CATSDAHRGQGNQPQHF	TGTGCCACCAGTGATGCTCACAGGGGGCAGGGCAATCAGCCCCAGCATTTT